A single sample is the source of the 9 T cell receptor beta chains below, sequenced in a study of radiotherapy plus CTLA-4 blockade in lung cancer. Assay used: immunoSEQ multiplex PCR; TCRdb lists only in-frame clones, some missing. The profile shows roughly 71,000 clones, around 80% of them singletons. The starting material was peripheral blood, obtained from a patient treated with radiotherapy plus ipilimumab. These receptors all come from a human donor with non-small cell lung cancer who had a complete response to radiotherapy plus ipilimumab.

CDR3 nucleotide sequence: TGCGCCAGCAGCTCCCGGACAGGGGAGGTTGCCTACGAGCAGTACTTC. This sequence encodes CASSSRTGEVAYEQYF. This chain uses TRBV5-1 with TRBJ2-7; 9 bases agree with TRBD1. This CDR3 spans 16 amino acids. V was pared by 3 bases and J by 2 bases, with 9 bases of the junction left unmatched. The germline gives CDR1 SGHRS, CDR2 YFSETQ. Filled out from reference TRBV5-1 and TRBJ2-7, the complete variable domain reads KAGVTQTPRYLIKTRGQQVTLSCSPISGHRSVSWYQQTPGQGLQFLFEYFSETQRNKGNFPGRFSGRQFSNSRSEMNVSTLELGDSALYLCASSSRTGEVAYEQYFGPGTRLTVT.

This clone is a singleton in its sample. Here the CDR3 DNA reads TGTGCCATCAGTGGAACAGGGGGTAGCTCCTACGAGCAGTACGTC. Translating gives CAISGTGGSSYEQYV. The chain carries TRBV10-3 and TRBJ2-7, with 8 bases identical to TRBD1. CDR1 and CDR2 from the germline V gene are ENHRY and SYGVKD. The CDR3 has 15 amino acids. V dropped 4 bases and J dropped 0; count of bases not matched to a gene: 5.

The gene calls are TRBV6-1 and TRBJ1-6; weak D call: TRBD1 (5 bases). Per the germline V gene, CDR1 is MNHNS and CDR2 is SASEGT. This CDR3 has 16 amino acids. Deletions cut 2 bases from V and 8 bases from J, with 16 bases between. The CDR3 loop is CASSERDAGLHSPLHF. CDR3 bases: TGTGCCAGCAGTGAACGGGATGCAGGGTTGCATTCACCCCTCCACTTT.

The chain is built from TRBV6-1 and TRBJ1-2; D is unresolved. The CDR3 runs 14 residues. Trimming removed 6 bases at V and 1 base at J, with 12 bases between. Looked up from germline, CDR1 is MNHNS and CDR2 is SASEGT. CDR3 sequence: CASRPSGYNYGYTF. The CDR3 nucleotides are TGTGCCAGCAGACCCAGCGGTTATAACTATGGCTACACCTTC.

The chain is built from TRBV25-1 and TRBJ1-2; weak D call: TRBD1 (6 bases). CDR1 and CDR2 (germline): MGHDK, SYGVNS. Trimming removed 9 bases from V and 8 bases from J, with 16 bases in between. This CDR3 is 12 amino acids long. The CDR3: CASTSGAGGYTF. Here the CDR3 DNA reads TGTGCCAGTACTTCAGGGGCGGGAGGCTACACCTTC.

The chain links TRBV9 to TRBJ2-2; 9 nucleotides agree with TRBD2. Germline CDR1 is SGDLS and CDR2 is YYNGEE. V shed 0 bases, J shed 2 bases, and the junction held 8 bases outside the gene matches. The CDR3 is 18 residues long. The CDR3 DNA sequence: TGTGCCAGCAGCGTAGATAGCGGGGGCCCTGTTAACACCGGGGAGCTGTTTTTT. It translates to CASSVDSGGPVNTGELFF.

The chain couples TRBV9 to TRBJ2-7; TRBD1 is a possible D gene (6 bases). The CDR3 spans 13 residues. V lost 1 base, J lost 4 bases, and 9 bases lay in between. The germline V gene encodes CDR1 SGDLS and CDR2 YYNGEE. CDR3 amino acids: CASSVPTGYEQYF. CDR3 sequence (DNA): TGTGCCAGCAGCGTACCCACAGGGTACGAGCAGTACTTC.

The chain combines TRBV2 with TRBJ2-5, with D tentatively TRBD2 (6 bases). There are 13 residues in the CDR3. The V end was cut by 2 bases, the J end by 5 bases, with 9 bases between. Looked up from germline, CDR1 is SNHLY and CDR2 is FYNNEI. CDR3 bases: TGTGCCAGCAGTGAAAGCCTAGCGGAGACCCAGTACTTC. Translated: CASSESLAETQYF.

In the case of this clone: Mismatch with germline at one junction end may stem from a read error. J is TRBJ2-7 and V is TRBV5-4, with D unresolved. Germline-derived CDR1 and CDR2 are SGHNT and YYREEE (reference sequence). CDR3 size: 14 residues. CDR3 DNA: TGTGCCAGCAGCTTCCGTTTCAGGTCCTCCGAGCAGTACTTC. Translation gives CASSFRFRSSEQYF.